This T cell receptor beta chain was identified during a study of T cells in Graves' hyperthyroidism and ophthalmopathy. The CDR3 loop spans 14 amino acids. V lost 5 bases and J lost 1, with 10 bases in between. Whole-study results and caveats: Among clonotypes expanded in thyroid above 0.001, most were also found in blood.

Amplification targeted TCR beta CDR3 regions from RNA transcripts. First-round RT-PCR of the TCR CDR3 relied on the HTBI primer set. TCRdb ran MiXCR on the multiplex PCR reads and lists one entry per CDR3 protein. This table holds over 500,000 distinct CDR3 sequences, 15% to 20% found once. This clonotype was seen ten or more times. Its antigen is currently unknown. A patient was excluded if there was uncontrolled infection, other autoimmune disease, pregnancy or lactation. The diagnostic basis comprised clinical symptoms, serum thyroxine and TRAb, thyroid ultrasound and orbital computed tomography. PBMCs were sourced from more than 9 ml fresh peripheral blood.

The rearrangement links TRBV12-3 or TRBV12-4 to TRBJ2-3; D gene uncertain. This receptor was identified in a woman in her 30s with Graves' ophthalmopathy. The sample comprised blood. In DNA form, the CDR3 reads TGTGCCAGCAGTATGCCGAGTCGCACAGATACGCAGTATTTT. Translating gives CASSMPSRTDTQYF.